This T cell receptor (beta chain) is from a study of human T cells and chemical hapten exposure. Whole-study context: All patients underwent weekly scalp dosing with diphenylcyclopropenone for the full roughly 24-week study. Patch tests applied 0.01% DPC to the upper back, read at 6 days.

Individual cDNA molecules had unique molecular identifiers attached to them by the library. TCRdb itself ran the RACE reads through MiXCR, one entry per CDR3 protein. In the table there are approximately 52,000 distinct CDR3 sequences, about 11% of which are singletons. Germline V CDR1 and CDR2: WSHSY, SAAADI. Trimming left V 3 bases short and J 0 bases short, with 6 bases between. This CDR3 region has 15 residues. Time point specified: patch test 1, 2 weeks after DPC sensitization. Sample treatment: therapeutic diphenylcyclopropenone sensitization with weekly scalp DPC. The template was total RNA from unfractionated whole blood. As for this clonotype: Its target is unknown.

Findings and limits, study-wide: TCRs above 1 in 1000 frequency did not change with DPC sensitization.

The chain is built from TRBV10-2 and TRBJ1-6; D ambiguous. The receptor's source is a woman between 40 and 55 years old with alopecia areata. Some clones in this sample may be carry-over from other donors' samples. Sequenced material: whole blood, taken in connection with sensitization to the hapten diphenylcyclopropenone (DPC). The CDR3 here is CASSDQSSYNSPLHF. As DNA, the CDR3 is TGCGCCAGCAGTGACCAATCCTCCTATAATTCACCCCTCCACTTT.